What follows is one T cell receptor (beta chain) and its context. At least ten counts were recorded for this clonotype. What this receptor recognizes is not known. No base quality information exists; no much larger clone differs at one position. CDR1 MNHNS and CDR2 SASEGT were looked up in the germline V gene. V is cut by 7 bases and J by 5 bases, and the space between the germline ends is 15 bases. The CDR3 holds 14 amino acids from the cysteine to the phenylalanine. Of all the DNA, just the CDR3 is kept, 42 bases in frame from base 1. The healthy controls were volunteers from a blood bank in Maryland, USA. Libraries from unsorted PBMCs were made from 2 million PBMCs kept in RNAlater at -80 degrees C until RNA extraction. PBMCs were separated from peripheral blood using Ficoll-Hypaque density gradient centrifugation and then cryopreserved in liquid nitrogen. This sample was included in a study of neurological immune-mediated disorders (dated by TCRdb to about 2019). Looking at the study overall: Peripheral blood TCR-beta repertoires from HTLV-I-associated myelopathy (HAM/TSP) patients, multiple sclerosis patients and healthy controls were compared by UMI-based sequencing. The approximately 100 TCR-beta libraries included longitudinal samples, technical triplicates and paired sorted CD4+ and CD8+ T-cell subsets alongside PBMC samples. The cohort comprised roughly 69 subjects: about 14 HAM/TSP patients, 34 multiple sclerosis patients and around 20 healthy controls. General findings and caveats noted by the study authors: The highest TCR clonal expansion was observed in HAM/TSP patients, whereas the lowest was observed in MS patients, even when compared with healthy controls. Across subjects, expanded clones never shared an identical CDR3 amino acid sequence, which suggests that the TCR-beta repertoires in every group were private.

cDNA was synthesized by template-switch 5'RACE using a primer with a 10-nucleotide random unique molecular identifier that tagged each TCR transcript. Each sequencing run produced over 190 million TCR-beta sequences covering 15-18 subjects. The RNeasy kit was used for extraction of total RNA. TCR-beta VDJ regions were amplified with primers for the TCR constant region and the 5'RACE anchor, using the KAPA Real-time Library Amplification kit. Sample indexes and Illumina adaptors were added in a first PCR, and a second PCR then increased library yield. After purification with Ampure beads, the TCR product of roughly 650 bp was size-selected on a 2% E-gel SizeSelection system. Before pooling, libraries had their quality checked on a Bioanalyzer, their concentration measured with Qubit, and their quantity determined with the Kapa Library Quantification kit. Paired-end 2 x 150 bp sequencing of the libraries was performed on an Illumina HiSeq 2500. To increase sequence diversity, about 25-30% phiX was spiked into each library pool. In the paper's pipeline: Quality-filtered reads were processed with the UMI-based MiGEC pipeline, which removed over 75% of raw TCR sequences during error correction. VDJ genes were aligned to IMGT germline references, and clonotypes were defined by unique CDR3 amino acid sequence plus V-J genes. VDJtools evaluated clonal expansion, Shannon diversity and CDR3 relatedness (CalcPairwiseDistances, ClusterSamples); CLCbio workbench built phylogenetic trees. Clones with at least 8 unique UMIs were defined as expanded, with this threshold being based on coefficient-of-variation modelling across technical triplicates. TCRdb redid the processing of the public reads, applying fastp at Q25 and MiXCR, and retained in-frame beta chains. Here each entry gathers all rows of one CDR3 protein and keeps the most common genes and DNA. V and J calls and clone size were set by TCRdb, not the authors. Here the sample has tens of thousands of distinct CDR3 sequences; roughly 7.3% occur a single time. The biggest ten clones account for less than 4.5% of the sample.

The sequence was collected from a woman aged 40 to 50 in good health. This sequence uses TRBV6-1 and TRBJ2-1, and the D gene may be TRBD2, 6 bases matching. Sequenced material: PBMCs. The DNA sequence reads TGTGCCAGCACCCGGGACTTTGGTGACAATGAGCAGTTCTTC. Its translation is CASTRDFGDNEQFF.